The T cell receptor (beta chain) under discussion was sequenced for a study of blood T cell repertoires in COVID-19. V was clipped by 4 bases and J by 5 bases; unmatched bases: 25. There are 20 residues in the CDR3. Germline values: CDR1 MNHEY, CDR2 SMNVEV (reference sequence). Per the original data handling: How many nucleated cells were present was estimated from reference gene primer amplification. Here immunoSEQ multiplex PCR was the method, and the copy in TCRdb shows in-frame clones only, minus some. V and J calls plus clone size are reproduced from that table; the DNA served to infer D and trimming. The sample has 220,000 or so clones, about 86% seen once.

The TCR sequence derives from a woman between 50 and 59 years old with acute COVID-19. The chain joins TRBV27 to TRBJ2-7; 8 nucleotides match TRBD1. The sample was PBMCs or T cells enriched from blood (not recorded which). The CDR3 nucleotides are TGTGCCAGCAGTTCCCTCCCAATTCTACTGGACAGGGTTACTTCCCACGAGCAGTACTTC. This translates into CASSSLPILLDRVTSHEQYF.